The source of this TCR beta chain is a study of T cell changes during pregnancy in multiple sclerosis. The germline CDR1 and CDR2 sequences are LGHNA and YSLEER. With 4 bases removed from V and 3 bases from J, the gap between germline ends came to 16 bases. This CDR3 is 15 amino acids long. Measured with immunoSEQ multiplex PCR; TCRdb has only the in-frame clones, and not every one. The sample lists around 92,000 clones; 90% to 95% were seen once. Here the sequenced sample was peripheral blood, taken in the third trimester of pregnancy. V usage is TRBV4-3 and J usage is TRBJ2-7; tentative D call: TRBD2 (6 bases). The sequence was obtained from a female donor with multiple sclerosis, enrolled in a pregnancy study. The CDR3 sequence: CASSPSSGNYYEQYF. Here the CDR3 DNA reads TGCGCCAGCAGCCCGAGTAGCGGAAATTACTACGAGCAGTACTTC.